A single sample is the source of the 30 T cell receptor beta chains below, sequenced in a study of T cell repertoires in cytomegalovirus infection. TCRdb recomputed calls from the reads with MiXCR, one row per CDR3 protein. This sample has about a million distinct CDR3 sequences; around 30% occur once, and the top ten carry 11% to 15%. No antigen has been assigned to these receptors. This sample comprised cultured CD8+ T cells from PBMCs, obtained from culture after CMV antigen stimulation. The receptors were gathered from a human donor in good health (CMV status not recorded). Some clones in this sample may be carry-over from other donors' samples.

The rearrangement uses TRBV28 and TRBJ1-5, with D hard to call. Trimming took 2 bases from V and 1 from J, leaving 21 bases between them. The length of the CDR3 is 19 residues. CDR1 MDHEN and CDR2 SYDVKM come from the germline V gene. CDR3 in amino acids: CASSLEGYDIIGSNQPQHF. The CDR3 coding sequence is TGTGCCAGCAGTTTAGAAGGGTACGACATTATTGGGAGCAATCAGCCCCAGCATTTT.

In this sample, this clonotype turned up a few times. The genes are TRBV10-3 and TRBJ2-2, with D possibly TRBD1 on 5 matching bases. The CDR3 has 12 amino acids. V was shortened by 10 bases and J by 7 bases, with 13 bases between the two germline ends. Germline values: CDR1 ENHRY, CDR2 SYGVKD. The CDR3 region has the DNA TGTGCCACCCAGACAGAGCGCGGGGAGCTGTTTTTT. This gives the protein CATQTERGELFF.

This clonotype was observed a handful of times. The chain has TRBV7-9 and TRBJ1-1; 9 nucleotides align to TRBD1. CDR1 and CDR2 (germline): SEHNR, FQNEAQ (reference sequence). CDR3 size: 17 residues. J gave up 0 bases and V 2 bases, and 7 bases lay outside the gene matches. DNA for the CDR3: TGTGCCAGCAGCTTACGGACAGGGGAGCCCTTGAACACTGAAGCTTTCTTT. As protein: CASSLRTGEPLNTEAFF.

The V gene is TRBV4-1, the J gene TRBJ1-3, with unresolved D. The CDR3 extends over 13 amino acids. V lost 4 bases and J 7 bases, leaving 11 bases between the germline ends. Germline CDR1 MGHRA, CDR2 YSYEKL. The chain's CDR3 is CASSLDTTNTIYF. Written as DNA, the CDR3 is TGCGCCAGCAGCCTCGACACCACCAACACCATATATTTT.

V gene TRBV12-3 or TRBV12-4 combines with J gene TRBJ2-7; 12 positions agree with TRBD1. The CDR3 runs 15 residues. V lost 3 bases and J lost 6; bases outside the gene matches: 6. As DNA, the CDR3 is TGTGCCAGCAGTTTTAGGGACAGGGGGCTCGGCGAGCAGTACTTC. Translating gives CASSFRDRGLGEQYF.

Remarks on this clonotype: The junction differs from germline at one of its ends, possibly a read error. The V gene is TRBV7-3, the J gene TRBJ1-1; D gene ambiguous. Germline loops: CDR1 SGHTA, CDR2 FQGTGA. The CDR3 is 13 residues long. Here the CDR3 DNA reads TGTGCCGGCAGCTTAGACTTGAACACTGAAGCTTTCTTT. Translation: CAGSLDLNTEAFF.

This clonotype has a count of ten or more. V gene TRBV6-1 combines with J gene TRBJ1-2; D gene unclear. The V gene lost 9 bases and the J gene lost 2 bases, with 10 bases spanning the gap. The CDR3 extends over 12 amino acids. The V gene's germline CDR1 is MNHNS and CDR2 SASEGT. The CDR3 here is CASSPDNYGYTF. CDR3 nucleotide sequence: TGTGCCAGTAGTCCGGACAACTATGGCTACACCTTC.

This clonotype has only a few counts. The chain employs TRBV7-3 and TRBJ1-1; D unresolved. The CDR3 sequence is 16 residues long. Germline assignment: CDR1 SGHTA and CDR2 FQGTGA. V was pared by 5 bases and J by 1 base, with 17 bases between. The CDR3 DNA follows: TGTGCCAGCAGCCCCCAGAGGAGGGAGAGGAACACTGAAGCTTTCTTT. Protein product: CASSPQRRERNTEAFF.

This clonotype was counted between two and nine times. V gene TRBV7-2 combines with J gene TRBJ1-6; no definite D call. The germline V and J ends were trimmed by 2 bases and 9 bases, with 11 bases remaining between them. The germline gives CDR1 SGHTA, CDR2 FQGNSA. The CDR3 runs 14 residues. The CDR3 here is CASSLIDGGSPLHF. In DNA, the CDR3 is TGTGCCAGCAGCTTAATCGACGGAGGTTCACCCCTCCACTTT.

This chain uses TRBV9 with TRBJ2-4, with no clear D. Germline CDR1 is SGDLS and CDR2 is YYNGEE. The CDR3 runs to 14 residues. Between the trimmed V and J ends, which lost 5 bases and 4 bases, there was a span of 13 bases. Here the CDR3 reads CASSAAREKNIQYF. The CDR3 DNA is TGTGCCAGCAGTGCCGCTCGAGAGAAAAACATTCAGTACTTC.

This chain uses TRBV28 with TRBJ2-4; D is undetermined. Germline V gene lookup returns CDR1 MDHEN and CDR2 SYDVKM. CDR3 length: 14 amino acids. Between the trimmed V and J ends, which lost 10 bases and 0 bases, there was a span of 13 bases. In nucleotides, the CDR3 is TGTGCCACCTCTTGGAGAGGAGCCAAAAACATTCAGTACTTC. This translates into CATSWRGAKNIQYF.

The V call is TRBV14, the J call TRBJ2-5; no reliable D call. CDR1 is SGHDN, CDR2 FVKESK, per germline. V was shortened by 2 bases and J by 0 bases, with 7 bases between the two germline ends. The CDR3 length is 14 residues. The CDR3: CASSQMAYQETQYF. CDR3 sequence (DNA): TGTGCCAGCAGCCAAATGGCGTACCAAGAGACCCAGTACTTC.

This clonotype was counted only a few times. This sequence joins TRBV5-4 and TRBJ1-5; D is unclear. V lost 4 bases and J 2 bases, leaving 10 bases between the germline ends. CDR1 and CDR2 from the germline V gene are SGHNT and YYREEE (reference sequence). The CDR3 totals 14 residues. CDR3: CASSDGIGNQPQHF. CDR3 bases: TGTGCCAGCAGCGACGGGATCGGCAATCAGCCCCAGCATTTT.

The chain carries TRBV27 and TRBJ1-1, with TRBD1 as a possible D gene (6 bases). V lost 7 bases and J lost 7, with 13 bases in between. Germline values: CDR1 MNHEY, CDR2 SMNVEV (reference sequence). The CDR3 is 12 amino acids. The CDR3 bases are TGTGCCAGCACCCCTCTAGGGGGTGAAGCTTTCTTT. Its translation is CASTPLGGEAFF.

CDR3 in DNA: TGTGCCAGCAGTAAAGTATTTACTGGCTGGGGACGAGAGACCAGGGAGCTGTTTTTT. Protein product: CASSKVFTGWGRETRELFF. V gene TRBV6-5 combines with J gene TRBJ2-2; either TRBD1 or TRBD2 may fit D (5 bases each). The ends were cut back, 5 bases at V and 9 bases at J, with 31 bases in the middle. The CDR3 loop spans 19 amino acids. Germline assignment: CDR1 MNHEY and CDR2 SVGAGI.

This chain links TRBV6-2 or TRBV6-3 with TRBJ1-2, with D hard to call. CDR3 size: 13 residues. Germline values: CDR1 MNHEY, CDR2 SVGEGT. Deletions cut 4 bases from V and 5 bases from J, with 11 bases between. The CDR3 bases are TGTGCCAGCAGTTTGCATTCAGGATATGGCTACACCTTC. Amino acids: CASSLHSGYGYTF.

The sample holds a few counts of this clonotype. This sequence joins TRBV14 and TRBJ2-7; 8 nucleotides agree with TRBD1. This CDR3 spans 16 amino acids. J lost 3 bases, V lost 4 bases, and 11 bases had no gene match. Germline CDR1 reads SGHDN; CDR2 reads FVKESK. The CDR3 loop reads CASSPYTGQGIYEQYF. CDR3 DNA: TGTGCCAGCAGCCCCTACACCGGACAGGGAATCTACGAGCAGTACTTC.

J is TRBJ2-2 and V is TRBV12-3 or TRBV12-4; TRBD1 aligns across 7 bases. There are 13 residues in the CDR3. V was clipped by 10 bases and J by 6 bases; unmatched bases: 8. CDR3 sequence reads: CATQGDYAGELFF. CDR3 nucleotides: TGTGCCACCCAGGGGGATTACGCCGGGGAGCTGTTTTTT.

The V call is TRBV29-1, the J call TRBJ2-1, with 7 bases matching TRBD2. Germline V gene lookup returns CDR1 SQVTM and CDR2 ANQGSEA. Trimming cost V 1 base and J 0 bases; bases outside gene matches: 3. The CDR3 runs 15 residues. This CDR3 reads CSVEGRTSSYNEQFF. The CDR3 bases are TGCAGCGTTGAAGGGCGGACTAGCTCCTACAATGAGCAGTTCTTC.

This clonotype turned up a few times. Compared with germline, one end of the junction differs, possibly owing to a read error. The V and J genes are TRBV27 and TRBJ2-2, with D perhaps TRBD2 (5 bases). The CDR3 has 13 amino acids. Germline V gene data show CDR1 as MNHEY and CDR2 as SMNVEV (reference sequence). Written as DNA, the CDR3 is TGTGCCAGCAGTTTTCGGACTGAGCTCAGGCTGATTTTT. Translated: CASSFRTELRLIF.

In this sample, this clonotype turned up many times. The chain employs TRBV7-8 and TRBJ2-3, with no clear D. V was trimmed by 3 bases and J by 0 bases, leaving 10 bases between them. The V gene's germline CDR1 is SGHVS and CDR2 FQNEAQ. CDR3 length equals 15 residues. CDR3 loop: CASSFLSGSTDTQYF. CDR3 nucleotide sequence: TGTGCCAGCAGCTTCCTATCAGGCAGCACAGATACGCAGTATTTT. The variable domain in full, with the rest retrieved from reference TRBV7-8 and TRBJ2-3, is GAGVSQSPRYKVAKRGQDVALRCDPISGHVSLFWYQQALGQGPEFLTYFQNEAQLDKSGLPSDRFFAERPEGSVSTLKIQRTQQEDSAVYLCASSFLSGSTDTQYFGPGTRLTVL.

The chain links TRBV24-1 to TRBJ2-5, with TRBD2 identical over 11 bases. Trimming cost V 6 bases and J 5 bases; bases outside gene matches: 13. There are 17 residues in the CDR3. Germline V CDR1 and CDR2: KGHDR, SFDVKD. The CDR3 loop is CATSPLWASGGMETQYF. The CDR3 DNA sequence: TGTGCCACCAGTCCTCTATGGGCTAGCGGGGGGATGGAGACCCAGTACTTC.

This chain connects TRBV6-6 to TRBJ2-1; 8 bases match TRBD2. This CDR3 contains 15 residues. Germline CDR1 is MNHNY and CDR2 is SVGAGI (reference sequence). V shed 4 bases, J shed 8 bases, and the junction held 10 bases outside the gene matches. Here the CDR3 reads CASSWDGGALDEQFF. CDR3 nucleotides: TGTGCCAGCAGTTGGGACGGGGGGGCCCTCGATGAGCAGTTCTTC.

The genes are TRBV7-6 and TRBJ2-7; D unclear. Germline V gives CDR1 SGHVS, CDR2 FNYEAQ. The CDR3 sequence is 18 residues long. The germline V and J ends were trimmed by 2 bases and 3 bases, with 23 bases remaining between them. The CDR3 loop is CASSLPEPRRHGLYEQYF. CDR3 sequence (DNA): TGTGCCAGCAGCTTACCCGAACCCAGACGACATGGGCTCTACGAGCAGTACTTC.

This clonotype was seen more than once but under ten times. The CDR3 region has the DNA TGTGCCAGCAGCCCGAGTGGACTAGCGGTAGATACGCAGTATTTT. Residues: CASSPSGLAVDTQYF. The genes are TRBV11-3 and TRBJ2-3, with 10 positions matching TRBD2. Germline trimming cut 5 bases from V and 5 bases from J; bases unmatched to any gene: 7. In germline, CDR1 is SGHNT, CDR2 YENEEA. This CDR3 is 15 amino acids long.

The chain carries TRBV11-3 and TRBJ2-1, with 10 bases identical to TRBD2. Germline V gives CDR1 SGHNT, CDR2 YENEEA. This CDR3 contains 16 residues. Germline trimming cut 4 bases from V and 2 bases from J; bases unmatched to any gene: 5. CDR3 in amino acids: CASSSERGGAYNEQFF. For the CDR3, the DNA is TGTGCCAGCAGCTCCGAGCGGGGGGGGGCCTACAATGAGCAGTTCTTC.

The chain employs TRBV7-9 and TRBJ2-7; D is tentatively TRBD1 or TRBD2 (5 bases each). Trimming removed 4 bases at V and 2 bases at J, with 18 bases between. Germline CDR1 SEHNR, CDR2 FQNEAQ (reference sequence). This CDR3 spans 16 amino acids. The CDR3 region has the DNA TGTGCCAGCAGCTCCCCAGGGACCTCTTCCCCCTACGAGCAGTACGTC. It translates to CASSSPGTSSPYEQYV.

The chain carries TRBV2 and TRBJ2-7; D is undetermined. Germline V lookup: CDR1 SNHLY, CDR2 FYNNEI. CDR3 size: 12 residues. V was clipped by 7 bases and J by 0 bases, with 7 bases between them. This chain's CDR3 is CASTGSSYEQYV. CDR3 coding DNA: TGTGCCAGCACCGGAAGCTCCTACGAGCAGTACGTC.

This clonotype has more than one count but fewer than ten. The J gene is TRBJ1-5, the V gene TRBV27; tentatively, D is TRBD1 (5 bases). CDR1 and CDR2 (germline): MNHEY, SMNVEV (reference sequence). The CDR3 contains 14 residues. Deletions cut 5 bases from V and 4 bases from J, with 12 bases between. In DNA form, the CDR3 reads TGTGCCAGCAGTACAGGAATGGAAAATCAGCCCCAGCATTTT. This translates into CASSTGMENQPQHF.

This sequence joins TRBV10-3 and TRBJ2-1; D possibly corresponds to TRBD2 (5 bases). V was pared by 3 bases and J by 9 bases, with 6 bases between. CDR1 and CDR2 (germline): ENHRY, SYGVKD. CDR3 length: 11 residues. DNA for the CDR3: TGTGCCATCAGTGATGCGGGTGAGCAGTTCTTC. Its protein product is CAISDAGEQFF.